This section outlines one TCR beta chain sequence together with its context. Its target is not known. This CDR3 has 13 amino acids. Per germline, CDR1 MGHRA and CDR2 YSYEKL. Trimming at V came to 4 bases and at J to 4 bases, leaving 2 bases not matched to a gene. The data are from a study of T cell responses to AZD1222 COVID-19 vaccine. Study-level results: Baseline antibody screening turned up just five to seven seropositive AZD1222 recipients. Clonal diversity was possibly underestimated; the donors were predominantly white British and more often female. Spike-wide vaccine-associated CD4 TCRs dominated at 160-218 and 743-854. Rises in breadth and depth of Spike-specific TCRs came after two AZD1222 doses.

Generated by immunoSEQ multiplex PCR, the TCRdb table keeps only in-frame clones and is missing some. The sample records approximately 150,000 clones, roughly 92% being singletons. The TCR was taken from an adult in good health. The chain couples TRBV4-1 to TRBJ1-1, with 8 positions matching TRBD1. Source: peripheral blood, taken on day 0 of AZD1222 vaccination. The CDR3 DNA follows: TGCGCCAGCAGCCTCAGGGGGCCCACTGAAGCTTTCTTT. This translates into CASSLRGPTEAFF.